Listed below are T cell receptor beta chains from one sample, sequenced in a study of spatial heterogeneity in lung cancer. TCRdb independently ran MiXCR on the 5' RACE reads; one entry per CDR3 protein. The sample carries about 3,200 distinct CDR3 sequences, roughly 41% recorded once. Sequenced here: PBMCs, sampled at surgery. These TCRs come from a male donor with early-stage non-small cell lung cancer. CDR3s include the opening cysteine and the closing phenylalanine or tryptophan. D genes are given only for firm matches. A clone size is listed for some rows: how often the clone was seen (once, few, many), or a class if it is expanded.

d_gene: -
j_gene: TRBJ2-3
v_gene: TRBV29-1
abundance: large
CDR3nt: TGCAGCGTTGAAGGCGGAGAGCAAGATACGCAGTATTTT
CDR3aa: CSVEGGEQDTQYF

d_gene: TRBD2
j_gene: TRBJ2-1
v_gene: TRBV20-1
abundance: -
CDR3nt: TGCAGTGCTAGAGATGGTAGCGGGAGTTACAATGAGCAGTTCTTC
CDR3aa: CSARDGSGSYNEQFF

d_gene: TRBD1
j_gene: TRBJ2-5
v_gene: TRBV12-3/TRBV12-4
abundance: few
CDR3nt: TGTGCCAGCAGTTCCGTGGACAGGGAAGAGACCCAGTACTTC
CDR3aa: CASSSVDREETQYF

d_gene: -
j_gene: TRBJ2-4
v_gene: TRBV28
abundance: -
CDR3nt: TGTGCCAGCAGCTTCCAGAGGGCCAAAAACATTCAGTACTTC
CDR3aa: CASSFQRAKNIQYF

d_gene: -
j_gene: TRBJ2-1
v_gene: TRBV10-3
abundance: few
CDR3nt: TGTGCCATCAGTGAGTCCGGGGGAGCCTACAATGAGCAGTTCTTC
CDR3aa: CAISESGGAYNEQFF

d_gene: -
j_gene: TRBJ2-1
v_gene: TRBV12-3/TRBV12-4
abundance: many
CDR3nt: TGTGCCAGCACCTATGAAGCGTTTTACAATGAGCAGTTCTTC
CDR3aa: CASTYEAFYNEQFF

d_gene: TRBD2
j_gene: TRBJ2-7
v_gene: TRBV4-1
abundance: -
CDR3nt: TGCGCCAGCAGCCAAGATCCCCGGACTAGCGGGTTGGGCTCCTACGAGCAGTACTTC
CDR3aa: CASSQDPRTSGLGSYEQYF

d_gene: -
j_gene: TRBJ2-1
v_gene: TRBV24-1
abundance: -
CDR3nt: TGTGCCACCAGTGATCCTAGCCCGGCTGAGCAGTTCTTC
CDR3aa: CATSDPSPAEQFF

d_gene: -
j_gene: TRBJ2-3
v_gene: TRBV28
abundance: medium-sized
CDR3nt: TGTGCCAGCAGTTTACTAGTCAGCGGCACAGATACGCAGTATTTT
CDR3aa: CASSLLVSGTDTQYF

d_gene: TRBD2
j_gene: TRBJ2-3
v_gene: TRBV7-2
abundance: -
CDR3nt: TGTGCCAGCAGCGTAGCGGGAGGGTTTGCAGATACGCAGTATTTT
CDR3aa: CASSVAGGFADTQYF

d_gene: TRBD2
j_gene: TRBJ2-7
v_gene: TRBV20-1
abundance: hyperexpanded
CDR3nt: TGCAGTGCCTGCCGACGAGGGGTAGCGGGAGACTACGAGCAGTACTTC
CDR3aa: CSACRRGVAGDYEQYF

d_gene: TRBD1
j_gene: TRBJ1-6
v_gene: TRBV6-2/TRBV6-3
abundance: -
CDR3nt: TGTGCCAGCAGTTACCGGGACAGTCTTTGGTCACCCCTCCACTTT
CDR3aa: CASSYRDSLWSPLHF

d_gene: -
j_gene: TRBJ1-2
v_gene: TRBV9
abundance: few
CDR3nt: TGTGCCAGCAGCGTAGGTTGGGACGGAACTAACTATGGCTACACCTTC
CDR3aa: CASSVGWDGTNYGYTF

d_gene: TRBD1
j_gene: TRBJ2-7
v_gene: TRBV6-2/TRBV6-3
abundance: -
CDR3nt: TGTGCCAGCAGACGAGCCGGGACAGGGTACGAGCAGTACTTC
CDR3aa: CASRRAGTGYEQYF

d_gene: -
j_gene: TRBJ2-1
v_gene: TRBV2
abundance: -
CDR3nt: TGTGCCAGCGACGGCGGGGAACTTAGCTCCTACAATGAGCAGTTCTTC
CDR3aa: CASDGGELSSYNEQFF

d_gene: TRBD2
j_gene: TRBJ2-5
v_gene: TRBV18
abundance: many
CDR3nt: TGTGCCAGCTCGCAGACTAGCGGAGAGACCCAGTACTTC
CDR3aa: CASSQTSGETQYF

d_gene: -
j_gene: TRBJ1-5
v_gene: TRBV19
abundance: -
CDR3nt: TGTGCCAGTAGTTTGGCTAGCAATCAGCCCCAGCATTTT
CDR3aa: CASSLASNQPQHF

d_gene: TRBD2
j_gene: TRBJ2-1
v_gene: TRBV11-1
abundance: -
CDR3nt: TGTGCCAGCAGCTTCTGGCGGGAGGGAACCTACAATGAGCAGTTCTTC
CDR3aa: CASSFWREGTYNEQFF

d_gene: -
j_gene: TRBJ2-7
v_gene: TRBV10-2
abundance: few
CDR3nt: TGCGCCAGCGCCCAGGCCCCAGGTGCCTACGAGCAGTACTTC
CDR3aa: CASAQAPGAYEQYF

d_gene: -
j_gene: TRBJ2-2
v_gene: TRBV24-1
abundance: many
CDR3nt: TGTGCCACCAGTGACCCCATCGACAGCACCGGGGAGCTGTTTTTT
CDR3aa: CATSDPIDSTGELFF

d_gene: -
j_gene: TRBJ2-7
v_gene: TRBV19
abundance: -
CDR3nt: TGTGCCAGTAGCCCGCAGGGTTTCGAGTACGAGCAGTACTTC
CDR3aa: CASSPQGFEYEQYF

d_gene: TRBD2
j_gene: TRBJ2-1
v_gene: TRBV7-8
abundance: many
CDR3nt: TGTGCCAGCAGGCCCGCCGGCGGGAGCTCCTACAATGAGCAGTTCTTC
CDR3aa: CASRPAGGSSYNEQFF

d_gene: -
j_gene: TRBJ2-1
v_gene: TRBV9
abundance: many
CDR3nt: TGTGCCAGCAGCGTATCAGGTTACAATGAGCAGTTCTTC
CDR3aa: CASSVSGYNEQFF

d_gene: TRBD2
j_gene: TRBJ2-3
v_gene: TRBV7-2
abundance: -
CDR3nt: TGTGCCAGCAGCAACCGACTAGCGGGGGGTATGGATACGCAGTATTTT
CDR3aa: CASSNRLAGGMDTQYF

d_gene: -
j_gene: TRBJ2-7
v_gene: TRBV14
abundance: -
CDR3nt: TGTGCCAGCAGCGTCTACGAGCAGTACTTC
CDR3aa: CASSVYEQYF

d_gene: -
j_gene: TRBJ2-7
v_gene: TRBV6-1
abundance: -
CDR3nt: TGTGCCAGCAGTACGGGACCCTGGGGAGAGCAGTACTTC
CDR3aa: CASSTGPWGEQYF

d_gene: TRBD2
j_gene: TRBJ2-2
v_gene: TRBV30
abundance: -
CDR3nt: TGTGCCTGCCGGACTAGCGGGAGCGGAACCGGGGAGCTGTTTTTT
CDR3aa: CACRTSGSGTGELFF

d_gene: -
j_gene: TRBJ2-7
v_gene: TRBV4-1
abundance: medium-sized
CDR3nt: TGCGCCAGCTATGGGCAGTCCTCCTACGAGCAGTACTTC
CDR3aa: CASYGQSSYEQYF

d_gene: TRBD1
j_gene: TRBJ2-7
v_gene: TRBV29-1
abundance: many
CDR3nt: TGCAGCGTTGCGCAAGGGGGCGACGAGCAGTACTTC
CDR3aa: CSVAQGGDEQYF

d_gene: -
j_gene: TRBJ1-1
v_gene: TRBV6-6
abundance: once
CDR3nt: TGTGCCAGCGAGGGTACAAGAACTGGCTCGGCTTTCTTT
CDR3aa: CASEGTRTGSAFF

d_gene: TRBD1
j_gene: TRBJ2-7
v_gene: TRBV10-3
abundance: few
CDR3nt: TGTGCCATCAGTACAGGGGGGCAGGCCTACGAGCAGTACTTC
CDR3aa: CAISTGGQAYEQYF

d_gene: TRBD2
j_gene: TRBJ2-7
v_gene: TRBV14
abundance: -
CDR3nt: TGTGCCAGCAGCCCCGGGAGGGCACTTTCCTACGAGCAGTACTTC
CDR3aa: CASSPGRALSYEQYF

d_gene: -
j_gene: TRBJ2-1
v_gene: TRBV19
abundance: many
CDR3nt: TGTGCCAGTAGTTCGGGTTTTGAGCAGTTCTTC
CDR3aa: CASSSGFEQFF

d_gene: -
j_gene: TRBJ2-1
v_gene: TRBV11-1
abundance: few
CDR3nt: TGTGCCAGCAGCTTAATTAGTAATGAGCAGTTCTTC
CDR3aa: CASSLISNEQFF

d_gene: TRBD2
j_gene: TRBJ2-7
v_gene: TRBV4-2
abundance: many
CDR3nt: TGTGCCAGCAGCCAAGCCCTAGCGGGGGGGCAGGAGCAGTACTTC
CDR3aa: CASSQALAGGQEQYF

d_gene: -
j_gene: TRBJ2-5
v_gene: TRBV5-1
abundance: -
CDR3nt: TGCGCCAGCAGCTCCTTAGGCGGGCGGGGAGAGACCCAGTACTTC
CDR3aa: CASSSLGGRGETQYF

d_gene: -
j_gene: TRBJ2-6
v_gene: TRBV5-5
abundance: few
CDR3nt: TGTGCCAGCAGCTTGGAGAGCTCTGGGGCCAACGTCCTGACTTTC
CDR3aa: CASSLESSGANVLTF

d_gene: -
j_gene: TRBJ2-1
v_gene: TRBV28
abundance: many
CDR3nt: TGTGCCACACGAACTCCCCCTGAGCAGTTCTTC
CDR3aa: CATRTPPEQFF

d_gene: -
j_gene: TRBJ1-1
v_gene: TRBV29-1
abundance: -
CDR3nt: TGCAGCGCTCAAGTAGGGTCGTTGAACACTGAAGCTTTCTTT
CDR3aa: CSAQVGSLNTEAFF

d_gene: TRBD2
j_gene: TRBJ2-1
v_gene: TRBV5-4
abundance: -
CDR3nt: TGTGCCAGCAGGGGGCTAGCGGGGGCCTACAATGAGCAGTTCTTC
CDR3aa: CASRGLAGAYNEQFF

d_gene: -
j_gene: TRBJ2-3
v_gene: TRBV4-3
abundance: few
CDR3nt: TGCGCCAGCAGCCCCTCGGCGGGCACCACAGATACGCAGTATTTT
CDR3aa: CASSPSAGTTDTQYF

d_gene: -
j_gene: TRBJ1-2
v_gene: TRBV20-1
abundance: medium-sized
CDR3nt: TGCAGTGCTTCCGGCTACACCTTC
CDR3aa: CSASGYTF

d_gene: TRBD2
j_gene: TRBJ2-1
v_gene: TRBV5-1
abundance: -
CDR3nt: TGCGCCAGCAGCTTGGATGCGGGAGGCTCCTACAATGAGCAGTTCTTC
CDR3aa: CASSLDAGGSYNEQFF

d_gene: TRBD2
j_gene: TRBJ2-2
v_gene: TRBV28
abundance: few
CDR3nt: TGTGCCAGCAGTTTCCTAGCGGGGTCCGGGGAGCTGTTTTTT
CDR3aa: CASSFLAGSGELFF

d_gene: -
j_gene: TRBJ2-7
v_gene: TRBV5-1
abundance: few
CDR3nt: TGCGCCAGCAGCCTCTGGGGACCAGATAACGAGCAGTACTTC
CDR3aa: CASSLWGPDNEQYF

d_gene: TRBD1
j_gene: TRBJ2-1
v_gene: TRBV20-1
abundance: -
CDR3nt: TGCAGTGGGGACAGAAGGAATGAGCAGTTCTTC
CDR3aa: CSGDRRNEQFF

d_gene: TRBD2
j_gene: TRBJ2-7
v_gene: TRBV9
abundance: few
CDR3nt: TGTGCCAGCAGCGCCCTCGCGGGAGAAGGTACGGACGAGCAGTACTTC
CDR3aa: CASSALAGEGTDEQYF

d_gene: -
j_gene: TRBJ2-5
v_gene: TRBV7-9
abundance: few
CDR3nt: TGTGCCAGCAGAGGGTCAGAGACCCAGTACTTC
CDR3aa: CASRGSETQYF

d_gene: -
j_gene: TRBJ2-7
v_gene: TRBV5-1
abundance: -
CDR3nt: TGCGCCAGCAGCTCGGACATCGCCTACGAGCAGTACTTC
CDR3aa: CASSSDIAYEQYF

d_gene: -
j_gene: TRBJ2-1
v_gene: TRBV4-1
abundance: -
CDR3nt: TGCGCCAGCAGCCAACCCCCAGGCGCCCCCTACAATGAGCAGTTCTTC
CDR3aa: CASSQPPGAPYNEQFF

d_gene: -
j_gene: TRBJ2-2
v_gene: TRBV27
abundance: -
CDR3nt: TGTGCCAGCAGTTTAAATGCAGGCCAAACCGGGGAGCTGTTTTTT
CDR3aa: CASSLNAGQTGELFF

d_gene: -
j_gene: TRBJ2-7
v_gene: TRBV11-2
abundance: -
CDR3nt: TGTGCCAGCAGCTTAGATAACTCCTACGAGCAGTACTTC
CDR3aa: CASSLDNSYEQYF

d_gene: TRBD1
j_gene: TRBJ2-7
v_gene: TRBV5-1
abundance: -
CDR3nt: TGCGCCAGCAGCTTCTTCATTCAAGAGGGGGCCTCCTACGAGCAGTACTTC
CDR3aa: CASSFFIQEGASYEQYF

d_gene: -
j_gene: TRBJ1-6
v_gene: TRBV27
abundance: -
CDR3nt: TGTGCCGCAGGAGAGAAGTTTAATTCACCCCTCCACTTT
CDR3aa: CAAGEKFNSPLHF